This TCR beta chain emerged from a study of monozygotic twins with inflammatory bowel disease. The V gene's germline CDR1 is MNHNS and CDR2 SASEGT. The CDR3 runs 15 residues. Using the 5' RACE reads, TCRdb records one entry per CDR3 protein without DNA. This repertoire includes approximately 330,000 distinct CDR3 sequences. The chain employs TRBV6-1 and TRBJ1-1. This TCR came from a human donor with ulcerative colitis or Crohn's disease, or a healthy co-twin of an affected twin (not recorded which). The sample comprised blood. This CDR3 is CASSSRLVNFAEAFF.